This record covers a single TCR beta chain. Its antigen is still unknown. The CDR3 covers 13 residues. Deletions cut 6 bases from V and 5 bases from J, with 14 bases between. The germline V gene has CDR1 ENHRY and CDR2 SYGVKD. This record comes from a study of OX40 agonist ivuxolimab in advanced cancers. At the level of the study: Patient treatment consisted of intravenous ivuxolimab administration every 2 weeks at 0.01 to 10 mg/kg. Among those treated, three patients had partial responses, one with hepatocellular carcinoma and two with cutaneous melanoma. Study-wide results and caveats: More expanded clones were seen, on average, in CD8+ T cells than in CD4+.

TCRdb's copy holds only in-frame clones and misses some; the assay was immunoSEQ multiplex PCR. The table lists roughly 110,000 clones, around 93% of them singletons. This TCR was sampled from an adult with an advanced solid tumor such as melanoma, head and neck, liver or kidney cancer. Sequenced here: CD4+ or CD8+ T cells sorted from blood, sampled in a trial of the OX40 agonist ivuxolimab. The rearrangement uses TRBV10-3 and TRBJ2-7, with a tentative D call TRBD2 (5 bases). CDR3 nucleotide sequence: TGTGCCATCAGCGGGAACGATGTGGACGAGCAGTACTTC. Its translation is CAISGNDVDEQYF.